One and the same sample provided the 21 T cell receptor beta chains below, sequenced in a study of blood T cell repertoires in COVID-19. Only in-frame clones appear in the TCRdb table, and some are missing; sequencing was by immunoSEQ multiplex PCR. The sample has around 180,000 clones, 70% to 90% seen once; the top ten hold 9.5% to 13%. Sequencing was done on a sample of peripheral blood. These receptors all stem from a human donor with active or convalescent COVID-19. The donor label of this sample is uncertain.

This chain links TRBV5-1 with TRBJ2-5, with 7 bases lining up with TRBD2. The V gene's germline CDR1 is SGHRS and CDR2 YFSETQ. V lost 3 bases to trimming and J lost 5 bases; unmatched junction nucleotides: 13. This CDR3 has 16 residues. CDR3 coding DNA: TGCGCCAGCAGCTCGGGGAGCGGGAACAACATGGAGACCCAGTACTTC. Translated, it gives CASSSGSGNNMETQYF. Full variable domain (rest looked up from reference TRBV5-1 and TRBJ2-5): KAGVTQTPRYLIKTRGQQVTLSCSPISGHRSVSWYQQTPGQGLQFLFEYFSETQRNKGNFPGRFSGRQFSNSRSEMNVSTLELGDSALYLCASSSGSGNNMETQYFGPGTRLLVL.

J is TRBJ1-5 and V is TRBV19; 8 positions agree with TRBD1. V was clipped by 6 bases and J by 4 bases; unmatched bases: 11. Per germline, CDR1 LNHDA and CDR2 SQIVND (reference sequence). The CDR3 is made up of 16 amino acids. In DNA form, the CDR3 reads TGTGCCAGTAGCAAACTCTCGGACAGGGAGAATCAGCCCCAGCATTTT. Translating it yields CASSKLSDRENQPQHF. The complete variable domain, with remaining parts taken from reference TRBV19 and TRBJ1-5, reads DGGITQSPKYLFRKEGQNVTLSCEQNLNHDAMYWYRQDPGQGLRLIYYSQIVNDFQKGDIAEGYSVSREKKESFPLTVTSAQKNPTAFYLCASSKLSDRENQPQHFGDGTRLSIL.

In this sample, this clone turned up a few times. The rearrangement links TRBV28 to TRBJ1-1; TRBD1 matches 11 bases. This CDR3 has 19 residues. The germline gives CDR1 MDHEN, CDR2 SYDVKM. The junction had 16 bases not matched to a gene; V was cut back by 3 bases and J by 4 bases. The CDR3 region is CASSFFSPLPGQGGTEAFF. The CDR3 DNA sequence: TGTGCCAGCAGTTTTTTCTCCCCGCTCCCGGGACAGGGGGGCACTGAAGCTTTCTTT. The full variable domain, in which reference TRBV28 and TRBJ1-1 provide the parts outside the CDR3, is DVKVTQSSRYLVKRTGEKVFLECVQDMDHENMFWYRQDPGLGLRLIYFSYDVKMKEKGDIPEGYSVSREKKERFSLILESASTNQTSMYLCASSFFSPLPGQGGTEAFFGQGTRLTVV.

As regards this clone: This CDR3 is also generated by other DNA sequences in the sample. The chain carries TRBV7-9 and TRBJ1-5, with D hard to call. Germline CDR1 SEHNR, CDR2 FQNEAQ (reference sequence). The CDR3 sequence is 15 residues long. V was pared by 1 base and J by 0 bases, with 7 bases between. CDR3 amino acids: CASSLGQNSNQPQHF. The CDR3 bases are TGTGCCAGCAGCTTAGGGCAGAATAGCAATCAGCCCCAGCATTTT. The complete variable domain, with remaining parts taken from reference TRBV7-9 and TRBJ1-5, reads DTGVSQNPRHKITKRGQNVTFRCDPISEHNRLYWYRQTLGQGPEFLTYFQNEAQLEKSRLLSDRFSAERPKGSFSTLEIQRTEQGDSAMYLCASSLGQNSNQPQHFGDGTRLSIL.

The chain is built from TRBV19 and TRBJ1-5, with 8 bases lining up with TRBD1. From germline, CDR1 is LNHDA and CDR2 SQIVND (reference sequence). The CDR3 is 15 residues long. V trimming: 6 bases; J trimming: 2 bases; junction bases outside the gene matches: 6. The CDR3 loop reads CASRDREVGNQPQHF. The CDR3, as DNA: TGTGCCAGTAGGGACAGGGAGGTTGGCAATCAGCCCCAGCATTTT.

The rearrangement links TRBV5-5 to TRBJ2-3; unclear D gene. V lost 3 bases to trimming and J lost 6 bases, with 14 bases between them. CDR3 length: 14 amino acids. The germline gives CDR1 SGHKS, CDR2 YYEKEE (reference sequence). CDR3: CASSSRYWADTQYF. CDR3 sequence (DNA): TGTGCCAGCAGCTCTCGTTATTGGGCGGATACGCAGTATTTT.

V gene TRBV7-3 combines with J gene TRBJ2-1; TRBD2 aligns across 11 bases. Per the germline V gene, CDR1 is SGHTA and CDR2 is FQGTGA. The CDR3 sequence is 15 residues long. Trimming took 4 bases from V and 10 from J; bases not matched to a gene: 9. In DNA form, the CDR3 reads TGTGCCAGCAGCTCCCCACGACTAGCGGGAAGCGAGCAGTTCTTC. Amino acids: CASSSPRLAGSEQFF. Supplemented by reference TRBV7-3 and TRBJ2-1, the full variable domain reads GAGVSQTPSNKVTEKGKYVELRCDPISGHTALYWYRQSLGQGPEFLIYFQGTGAADDSGLPNDRFFAVRPEGSVSTLKIQRTERGDSAVYLCASSSPRLAGSEQFFGPGTRLTVL.

This rearrangement joins TRBV30 to TRBJ2-7; 9 positions agree with TRBD2. The CDR3 loop spans 15 amino acids. J lost 5 bases, V lost 2 bases, and 10 bases had no gene match. CDR1 GTSNPN and CDR2 SVGIG come from the germline V gene (reference sequence). CDR3 loop: CAWSSGLAGRDEQYF. The CDR3 DNA reads as TGTGCCTGGAGTTCGGGGCTAGCGGGGAGAGACGAGCAGTACTTC.

V is TRBV6-5 and J is TRBJ2-5; weak D call: TRBD1 (7 bases). V lost 6 bases, J lost 9 bases, and 23 bases lay in between. The CDR3 extends over 15 amino acids. Germline CDR1 and CDR2: MNHEY and SVGAGI. CDR3 residues: CASSGGGTALGAQYF. The CDR3 bases are TGTGCCAGCAGCGGCGGCGGGACAGCCCTCGGGGCCCAGTACTTC.

The rearrangement uses TRBV6-5 and TRBJ2-7, with TRBD1 matching over 8 bases. The CDR3 contains 15 residues. J gave up 2 bases and V 0 bases, and 3 bases lay outside the gene matches. In germline, CDR1 is MNHEY, CDR2 SVGAGI. CDR3 coding DNA: TGTGCCAGCAGTTACTCGACAGGGGAGACCTACGAGCAGTACTTC. Its protein is CASSYSTGETYEQYF.

V gene TRBV19 combines with J gene TRBJ2-2; 7 positions agree with TRBD1. The CDR3 loop spans 19 amino acids. The germline V gene encodes CDR1 LNHDA and CDR2 SQIVND (reference sequence). The V segment lost 4 bases and the J segment 0 bases; nucleotides outside the gene matches: 14. The CDR3 loop is CASSTFPGGRAANTGELFF. CDR3 bases: TGTGCCAGTAGTACCTTCCCAGGGGGACGGGCAGCGAACACCGGGGAGCTGTTTTTT.

The chain is built from TRBV2 and TRBJ1-1; TRBD1 agrees at 9 bases. Germline trimming cut 3 bases from V and 2 bases from J; bases unmatched to any gene: 1. Germline CDR1 and CDR2: SNHLY and FYNNEI. The CDR3 loop spans 14 amino acids. The CDR3, as DNA: TGTGCCAGCAGTGAGGGACAGGGAAACACTGAAGCTTTCTTT. It encodes CASSEGQGNTEAFF.

The count of this clone is one. The chain is built from TRBV11-2 and TRBJ1-2; D perhaps matches TRBD1 (5 bases). The CDR3 has 14 residues. In germline, CDR1 is SGHAT, CDR2 FQNNGV. Trimming left V 1 base short and J 3 bases short, with 9 bases between. Written as DNA, the CDR3 is TGTGCCAGCAGCTTAGGTGGGGGGGACTATGGCTACACCTTC. It encodes CASSLGGGDYGYTF.

V usage is TRBV7-9 and J usage is TRBJ1-4; 8 positions match TRBD1. J gave up 2 bases and V 4 bases, and 6 bases lay outside the gene matches. The germline V gene has CDR1 SEHNR and CDR2 FQNEAQ (reference sequence). This CDR3 has 16 amino acids. The CDR3 DNA reads TGTGCCAGCAGCTCGGACAGGGTGTTTACTAATGAAAAACTGTTTTTT. It yields the protein CASSSDRVFTNEKLFF. Combining the CDR3 with reference TRBV7-9 and TRBJ1-4 gives the whole variable domain DTGVSQNPRHKITKRGQNVTFRCDPISEHNRLYWYRQTLGQGPEFLTYFQNEAQLEKSRLLSDRFSAERPKGSFSTLEIQRTEQGDSAMYLCASSSDRVFTNEKLFFGSGTQLSVL.

The CDR3 here is CASSYLSGEDGYTF. For the CDR3, the DNA is TGTGCCAGCAGTTACTTGTCAGGGGAAGATGGCTACACCTTC. The chain uses TRBV6-5 and TRBJ1-2; maybe TRBD1 (6 bases). The CDR3 is 14 amino acids. Germline CDR1 MNHEY, CDR2 SVGAGI. With 1 base removed from V and 6 bases from J, the gap between germline ends came to 12 bases.

This clone was detected only a few times. V usage is TRBV7-2 and J usage is TRBJ2-3, with 8 bases aligning to TRBD1. Germline CDR1 and CDR2: SGHTA and FQGNSA. J was trimmed by 1 base and V by 3 bases; bases with no gene match: 6. The length of the CDR3 is 16 residues. The DNA of the CDR3 is TGTGCCAGCAGCTTGTATCAGACAGGGGGCACAGATACGCAGTATTTT. Amino acid sequence: CASSLYQTGGTDTQYF.

The chain is built from TRBV27 and TRBJ1-4; 8 bases map to TRBD1. In germline, CDR1 is MNHEY, CDR2 SMNVEV (reference sequence). This CDR3 has 14 residues. Trimming at V came to 6 bases and at J to 7 bases, leaving 7 bases not matched to a gene. CDR3 amino acids: CASRSGGPVEKLFF. CDR3 coding DNA: TGTGCCAGCAGATCAGGGGGCCCGGTTGAAAAACTGTTTTTT.

The V and J genes are TRBV11-2 and TRBJ2-1, with D maybe TRBD2 (6 bases). The CDR3 totals 16 residues. CDR1 is SGHAT and CDR2 is FQNNGV in the germline V gene. Trimming cost V 5 bases and J 3 bases, with 17 bases left between them. CDR3 residues: CASSVGGYRSYNEQFF. DNA of the CDR3: TGTGCCAGCAGCGTAGGAGGGTACAGAAGCTACAATGAGCAGTTCTTC.

The genes are TRBV19 and TRBJ2-1, with D possibly being TRBD2 (6 bases). This CDR3 has 12 amino acids. Trimming left V 5 bases short and J 10 bases short, with 12 bases between. CDR1 LNHDA and CDR2 SQIVND come from the germline V gene (reference sequence). This CDR3 is CASSEAGPEQFF. CDR3 DNA: TGTGCCAGTAGTGAAGCGGGTCCAGAGCAGTTCTTC.

The chain couples TRBV4-3 to TRBJ1-2; no firm D call. The CDR3 has 16 residues. The V end lost 1 base, the J end lost 1 base, and 13 bases lay between the germline ends. Germline lookup yields CDR1 LGHNA and CDR2 YSLEER. CDR3 in amino acids: CASSQGGVTVNYGYTF. Here the CDR3 DNA reads TGCGCCAGCAGCCAAGGCGGAGTGACCGTTAACTATGGCTACACCTTC.

This clone was detected a few times. The genes are TRBV2 and TRBJ2-3, with 8 bases that match TRBD1. Germline V gene sequence: CDR1 SNHLY, CDR2 FYNNEI. CDR3 length equals 14 residues. The V segment lost 8 bases and the J segment 2 bases; nucleotides outside the gene matches: 6. The DNA of the CDR3 is TGTGCCAGCCGGACAGGGTCACCCACAGATACGCAGTATTTT. Translating it yields CASRTGSPTDTQYF.